The entry below gives a single T cell receptor beta chain sequence along with its context. Its antigen is not identified. The assay used was immunoSEQ (version v3.0), run at survey level. Produced via immunoSEQ multiplex PCR; TCRdb's table is partial and in-frame only. The table includes more than 20,000 clones, around 85% detected once. The data are from a study of long-term antiretroviral therapy in people with HIV. Overall study context: The oldest samples precede the 2015 immediate-ART recommendation by about a decade.

Study-wide findings and caveats: In samples taken after ART, diversity increased but remained below transplant donor control levels.

The trim removed 4 bases at V and 7 bases at J, leaving 14 bases unmatched. Germline lookup yields CDR1 MGHDK and CDR2 SYGVNS. CDR3 length equals 18 residues. The source material was unsorted PBMCs, sampled roughly 4 years after starting antiretroviral therapy. This TCR came from a man aged 18 to 29 with HIV. The V call is TRBV25-1, the J call TRBJ2-2; 11 positions match TRBD2. The CDR3 region is CASSGTSGSPTPSGELFF. Here the CDR3 DNA reads TGTGCCAGCAGTGGAACTAGCGGGAGCCCCACCCCCAGCGGGGAGCTGTTTTTT.